These 20 T cell receptor beta chains were sequenced from one sample in a study of human T cells and chemical hapten exposure. TCRdb re-called the RACE reads through MiXCR, storing one row per CDR3 protein. This sample has around 300,000 distinct CDR3 sequences, with 7.5% to 8% found just once. Sample time point: pre-sensitization, week 0. The treatment is: therapeutic diphenylcyclopropenone sensitization with weekly scalp DPC. The source material was whole blood, sampled in connection with sensitization to the hapten diphenylcyclopropenone (DPC). These receptors all come from a man in his late teens or twenties with alopecia areata. Some clones in this sample may be carry-over from other donors' samples.

This clonotype has only a few counts. The V gene is TRBV20-1, the J gene TRBJ1-1, with 7 nucleotides matching TRBD1. Germline CDR1 is DFQATT and CDR2 is SNEGSKA (reference sequence). The CDR3 spans 16 residues. V trimming: 3 bases; J trimming: 0 bases; junction bases outside the gene matches: 10. The CDR3 bases are TGCAGTGCTAGTGAGCGAGGGGGCCTCATGAACACTGAAGCTTTCTTT. Translated: CSASERGGLMNTEAFF.

This clonotype has only a few counts. J is TRBJ2-7 and V is TRBV7-9; unclear D gene. The CDR3 covers 15 residues. The V end lost 4 bases, the J end lost 0 bases, and 13 bases lay between the germline ends. CDR1 SEHNR and CDR2 FQNEAQ come from the germline V gene (reference sequence). CDR3 coding DNA: TGTGCCAGCAGCTCGTCTAGTTTCAGCTCCTACGAGCAGTACGTC. The encoded protein is CASSSSSFSSYEQYV.

A few counts support this clonotype. The chain links TRBV20-1 to TRBJ1-4; a weak D match, TRBD1 (5 bases). Germline CDR1 reads DFQATT; CDR2 reads SNEGSKA (reference sequence). Trimming took off 6 bases at V and 16 bases at J, with 21 bases between the two ends. This CDR3 comprises 12 residues. The CDR3 loop reads CSAGTAAAASFF. CDR3 coding DNA: TGCAGTGCCGGGACGGCGGCGGCGGCGTCGTTTTTT.

This clonotype was observed a few times. The chain joins TRBV6-2 or TRBV6-3 to TRBJ2-1; D not certain. The V gene lost 6 bases and the J gene lost 2 bases, with 11 bases spanning the gap. CDR3 length: 14 residues. Germline CDR1 reads MNHEY; CDR2 reads SVGEGT. CDR3 protein: CASSPIRAYNEQFF. The CDR3 coding sequence is TGTGCCAGCAGCCCAATTCGGGCCTACAATGAGCAGTTCTTC.

This clonotype was found many times. The chain recombines TRBV7-9 with TRBJ1-2; 10 positions match TRBD1. Germline V gives CDR1 SEHNR, CDR2 FQNEAQ (reference sequence). J was trimmed by 2 bases and V by 5 bases; bases with no gene match: 2. This CDR3 comprises 14 residues. CDR3 nucleotides: TGTGCCAGCAGCGGGACAGGGGTAAACTATGGCTACACCTTC. The encoded protein is CASSGTGVNYGYTF.

This clonotype was found many times. Germline is not matched at one junction end, which may reflect a read error. This chain connects TRBV5-1 to TRBJ1-1, with D unresolved. Germline values: CDR1 SGHRS, CDR2 YFSETQ. The CDR3 contains 13 residues. The CDR3 is CASSLSLNTEAFF. As DNA, the CDR3 is TGTGCCAGCAGCCTTTCCCTCAACACTGAAGCTTTCTTT.

This clonotype has ten or more counts. V usage is TRBV24-1 and J usage is TRBJ2-4; 7 bases align to TRBD1. Germline V gene data show CDR1 as KGHDR and CDR2 as SFDVKD. This CDR3 contains 15 residues. Losses at the gene ends were 0 bases for V and 7 bases for J; bases not matched to a gene: 5. The CDR3: CATSDLGQEHNIQYF. In DNA form, the CDR3 reads TGTGCCACCAGTGATTTGGGACAGGAGCACAACATTCAGTACTTC.

This clonotype showed up just a few times. The chain joins TRBV13 to TRBJ2-3; either TRBD1 or TRBD2 may supply D (5 bases each). CDR3 length: 16 amino acids. Germline V gene lookup returns CDR1 PRHDT and CDR2 FYEKMQ (reference sequence). The V and J ends lost 6 bases and 6 bases respectively, with 22 bases between them. CDR3 in DNA: TGTGCCAGCAGTGCCGGGACGACGATAAGTGAGGATACGCAGTATTTT. Its translation: CASSAGTTISEDTQYF.

There are many counts of this clonotype. V and J are TRBV12-3 or TRBV12-4 and TRBJ2-3; D is perhaps TRBD1 (5 bases). This CDR3 comprises 14 residues. V lost 3 bases to trimming and J lost 10 bases, with 17 bases between them. As DNA, the CDR3 is TGTGCCAGCAGTTTGTTTCGGGTGACAGAACCGCAGTATTTT. Translating it yields CASSLFRVTEPQYF.

This clonotype was found a few times. J is TRBJ1-4 and V is TRBV20-1, with TRBD1 matching over 7 bases. Per the germline V gene, CDR1 is DFQATT and CDR2 is SNEGSKA (reference sequence). The CDR3 covers 15 residues. J lost 4 bases, V lost 3 bases, and 8 bases had no gene match. CDR3 sequence (DNA): TGCAGTGCTAGTTCCCCCCGGGACAGTAATGAAAAACTGTTTTTT. It is translated as CSASSPRDSNEKLFF.

The gene calls are TRBV7-8 and TRBJ2-1; tentatively, D is TRBD1 or TRBD2 (5 bases each). V was pared by 4 bases and J by 1 base, with 17 bases between. Germline V gene lookup returns CDR1 SGHVS and CDR2 FQNEAQ. The CDR3 spans 17 residues. CDR3 protein: CASSSRPGTESYNEQFF. The CDR3 DNA sequence: TGTGCCAGCAGCTCCCGGCCAGGGACGGAATCCTACAATGAGCAGTTCTTC.

The chain carries TRBV5-1 and TRBJ1-5; D not resolved. CDR1 is SGHRS and CDR2 is YFSETQ in the germline V gene. The CDR3 consists of 13 residues. Trimming left V 1 base short and J 5 bases short, with 7 bases between. CDR3 coding DNA: TGCGCCAGCAGCTTGTCTGTTGATCAGCCCCAGCATTTT. Residues: CASSLSVDQPQHF.

This clonotype was detected ten times or more. J is TRBJ1-1 and V is TRBV12-3 or TRBV12-4; TRBD1 agrees at 12 bases. J was trimmed by 13 bases and V by 5 bases; bases with no gene match: 5. The CDR3 runs 12 residues. In DNA, the CDR3 is TGTGCCAGCAGTCCGGGACAGGGGGCTGTTTTCTTT. Translation gives CASSPGQGAVFF.

This clonotype was detected a few times. The chain recombines TRBV5-1 with TRBJ2-7; D is undetermined. V lost 0 bases, J lost 0 bases, and 16 bases lay in between. The CDR3 totals 17 residues. Germline V CDR1 and CDR2: SGHRS, YFSETQ. CDR3 in amino acids: CASSLVPSERNSYEQYF. The CDR3 DNA sequence: TGCGCCAGCAGCTTGGTACCGTCCGAGAGGAACTCCTACGAGCAGTACTTC.

This clonotype was seen at least ten times. The gene calls are TRBV20-1 and TRBJ1-2; tentative D call: TRBD1 (5 bases). The CDR3 is made up of 15 amino acids. Trimming shortened V by 6 bases and J by 4 bases, and 21 bases separated the two germline ends. CDR1 and CDR2 (germline): DFQATT, SNEGSKA (reference sequence). The CDR3, as DNA: TGCAGTGCCCAAGATGGACGGGGGGAGGTCTATGGCTACACCTTC. Protein product: CSAQDGRGEVYGYTF.

This chain connects TRBV4-3 to TRBJ2-1, with TRBD2 matching 9 bases. With V trimmed by 0 bases and J by 9 bases, 6 bases remained unmatched. This CDR3 spans 15 amino acids. The germline gives CDR1 LGHNA, CDR2 YSLEER. The DNA of the CDR3 is TGCGCCAGCAGCCAAGAATCCGGGACTAGCAGTGAGCAGTTCTTC. Amino acid sequence: CASSQESGTSSEQFF.

This clonotype was detected only a few times. This rearrangement joins TRBV2 to TRBJ2-2, with D possibly TRBD1 on 5 matching bases. The germline V gene has CDR1 SNHLY and CDR2 FYNNEI. The CDR3 length is 15 residues. The germline V and J ends were trimmed by 6 bases and 0 bases, with 11 bases remaining between them. For the CDR3, the DNA is TGTGCCAGCAGAATCCAGGGTTCGAACACCGGGGAGCTGTTTTTT. As protein: CASRIQGSNTGELFF.

The chain links TRBV10-2 to TRBJ2-7; TRBD1 agrees at 7 bases. There are 14 residues in the CDR3. The junction had 5 bases not matched to a gene; V was cut back by 5 bases and J by 1 base. Germline CDR1 and CDR2: WSHSY and SAAADI. CDR3 DNA sequence: TGCGCCAGCAGTTTTCCGGGACAGTCCTACGAGCAGTACTTC. This gives the protein CASSFPGQSYEQYF.

In its sample, this clonotype was seen many times. The chain couples TRBV28 to TRBJ1-1; D ambiguous. This CDR3 comprises 13 residues. Germline assignment: CDR1 MDHEN and CDR2 SYDVKM. Between the trimmed V and J ends, which lost 6 bases and 0 bases, there was a span of 8 bases. Here the CDR3 DNA reads TGTGCCAGCAGGCCCAGCTTGAACACTGAAGCTTTCTTT. This encodes CASRPSLNTEAFF.

The chain joins TRBV5-1 to TRBJ1-6, with no clear D. The CDR3 length is 13 residues. V was cut by 0 bases and J by 9 bases, with 7 bases left in between. Germline lookup yields CDR1 SGHRS and CDR2 YFSETQ. The CDR3 sequence is CASSLVGSSPLHF. The CDR3, as DNA: TGCGCCAGCAGCTTGGTGGGCAGTTCACCCCTCCACTTT.